Given below is one T cell receptor beta chain in context. Antigen: not known. The CDR3 length is 13 residues. CDR1 and CDR2 (germline): SGHTA, FQGTGA. The ends lost 7 bases at V and 6 bases at J; junction bases unmatched: 6. The sample belongs to a study of T cells in Graves' hyperthyroidism and ophthalmopathy. General study points: Ophthalmopathy, as predicted by the model, came a median around 6.7 months after the prediction. Ophthalmopathy was separated from stable hyperthyroidism by a 13 V-J model. The blood repertoire included most of the expanded thyroid clonotypes above 0.001.

Template material for amplifying TCR beta CDR3 regions consisted of RNA transcripts. First-round RT-PCR of the TCR CDR3 relied on the HTBI primer set. TCRdb passed the multiplex PCR reads through MiXCR, listing each CDR3 protein once. The sample contains hundreds of thousands of distinct CDR3 sequences, 38% of which appear only once. Sequencing input: blood. The receptor comes from a man younger than 30 with Graves' hyperthyroidism. The chain is built from TRBV7-3 and TRBJ2-7; TRBD2 aligns across 10 bases. CDR3 protein: CASNRAGGVEQYF. DNA for the CDR3: TGTGCCAGCAACCGAGCGGGAGGGGTCGAGCAGTACTTC.